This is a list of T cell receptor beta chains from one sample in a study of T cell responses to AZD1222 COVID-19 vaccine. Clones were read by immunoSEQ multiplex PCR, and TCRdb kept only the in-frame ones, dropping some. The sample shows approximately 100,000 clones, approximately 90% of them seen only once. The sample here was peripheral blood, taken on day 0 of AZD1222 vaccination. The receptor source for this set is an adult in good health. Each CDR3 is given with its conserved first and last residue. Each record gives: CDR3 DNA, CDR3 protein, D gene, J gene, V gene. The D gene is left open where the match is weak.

CDR3nt: TGTGCCAGCAGTTACAGGGGGCCTGGGGCCAACGTCCTGACTTTC
CDR3aa: CASSYRGPGANVLTF
d_gene: TRBD1
j_gene: TRBJ2-6
v_gene: TRBV6-2/TRBV6-3

CDR3nt: TGTGCCAGCAGCCGAGCGGGGGGGAAGGACGAGCAGTACTTC
CDR3aa: CASSRAGGKDEQYF
d_gene: TRBD2
j_gene: TRBJ2-7
v_gene: TRBV2

CDR3nt: TGTGCCAGCAGCTTGCTGGACAGGGTGCTTGGCTACACCTTC
CDR3aa: CASSLLDRVLGYTF
d_gene: TRBD1
j_gene: TRBJ1-2
v_gene: TRBV5-6

CDR3nt: TGTGCCAGCAGCTTAGACGGACAGGGGGCGCGTGGCTACACCTTC
CDR3aa: CASSLDGQGARGYTF
d_gene: TRBD1
j_gene: TRBJ1-2
v_gene: TRBV7-9

CDR3nt: TGTGCCAGCAGTCTCGGGACCCTCTCCTACGAGCAGTACTTC
CDR3aa: CASSLGTLSYEQYF
d_gene: .
j_gene: TRBJ2-7
v_gene: TRBV2

CDR3nt: TGTGCCAGCAGTAGACTAGCATACAATGAGCAGTTCTTC
CDR3aa: CASSRLAYNEQFF
d_gene: TRBD2
j_gene: TRBJ2-1
v_gene: TRBV6-2/TRBV6-3

CDR3nt: TGTGCCAGCAGTTTAAGTTGGAGGAACACTGAAGCTTTCTTT
CDR3aa: CASSLSWRNTEAFF
d_gene: .
j_gene: TRBJ1-1
v_gene: TRBV28

CDR3nt: TGTGCCAGCAGTCAACACTGGGGAGACAAAAACATTCAGTACTTC
CDR3aa: CASSQHWGDKNIQYF
d_gene: .
j_gene: TRBJ2-4
v_gene: TRBV6-5

CDR3nt: TGTGCCAGCAGCTTAACGGGTAATGGAAACACCATATATTTT
CDR3aa: CASSLTGNGNTIYF
d_gene: .
j_gene: TRBJ1-3
v_gene: TRBV7-3

CDR3nt: TGTGCCAGCGCCCGATCCCCTAGGCAGCCCCAGCATTTT
CDR3aa: CASARSPRQPQHF
d_gene: .
j_gene: TRBJ1-5
v_gene: TRBV11-2

CDR3nt: TGTGCCAGCAGTTCCCCCGGGCACACTGAAGCTTTCTTT
CDR3aa: CASSSPGHTEAFF
d_gene: .
j_gene: TRBJ1-1
v_gene: TRBV28

CDR3nt: TGCGCCAGCAGCGGAGGAGCTGGAAACACCATATATTTT
CDR3aa: CASSGGAGNTIYF
d_gene: .
j_gene: TRBJ1-3
v_gene: TRBV5-1

CDR3nt: TGTGCCAGCAGCCAAGACAGGGCCTCTGGAAACACCATATATTTT
CDR3aa: CASSQDRASGNTIYF
d_gene: .
j_gene: TRBJ1-3
v_gene: TRBV4-2

CDR3nt: TGTGCCAGCAGCAGAAAGGGACAGGGGCCCACTGAAGCTTTCTTT
CDR3aa: CASSRKGQGPTEAFF
d_gene: .
j_gene: TRBJ1-1
v_gene: TRBV21-1

CDR3nt: TGTGCCAGCAGCGTAGGAGCCAGCGGGGGGCCAGAGGAGACCCAGTACTTC
CDR3aa: CASSVGASGGPEETQYF
d_gene: TRBD2
j_gene: TRBJ2-5
v_gene: TRBV9

CDR3nt: TGTGCCACCAGTGAACCGGGGACCATGAACACCGGGGAGCTGTTTTTT
CDR3aa: CATSEPGTMNTGELFF
d_gene: .
j_gene: TRBJ2-2
v_gene: TRBV24-1